The next 29 T cell receptor beta chains were all read from a single sample in a study of T cells in localized non-small cell lung cancer. Profiled with immunoSEQ multiplex PCR; TCRdb holds only in-frame clones, not every one. The table shows 15,000 to 20,000 clones, with more than 65% occurring only once. This specimen consisted of peripheral blood, obtained before any cancer treatment. These receptors were collected from a male donor aged 60 or over with stage I lung adenocarcinoma.

The DNA of the CDR3 is TGTGCCAGCAGTTTACAAGGGGAGTCCTACAATGAGCAGTTCTTC. It translates to CASSLQGESYNEQFF. V and J are TRBV5-5 and TRBJ2-1; D may be TRBD1 or TRBD2 (5 bases each). V was shortened by 5 bases and J by 1 base, with 13 bases between the two germline ends. The CDR3 extends over 15 amino acids. CDR1 is SGHKS and CDR2 is YYEKEE in the germline V gene (reference sequence).

This clone was found a few times. The J gene is TRBJ2-5, the V gene TRBV5-4, with TRBD2 identical over 13 bases. Germline loops: CDR1 SGHNT, CDR2 YYREEE (reference sequence). The CDR3 consists of 17 residues. V was clipped by 4 bases and J by 2 bases; unmatched bases: 8. CDR3 DNA: TGTGCCAGCAGCACTGGACTAGCGGGAGTTTCACAAGAGACCCAGTACTTC. It codes for CASSTGLAGVSQETQYF.

The table lists this clone with a few counts. The rearrangement links TRBV6-6 to TRBJ1-5; D is unclear. With 0 bases removed from V and 0 bases from J, the gap between germline ends came to 3 bases. Germline CDR1 is MNHNY and CDR2 is SVGAGI (reference sequence). The CDR3 is 14 residues long. The CDR3 is CASSYSSSNQPQHF. The CDR3 DNA reads TGTGCCAGCAGTTACTCCTCTAGCAATCAGCCCCAGCATTTT.

The V gene is TRBV28, the J gene TRBJ2-7; TRBD1 agrees at 8 bases. Germline lookup yields CDR1 MDHEN and CDR2 SYDVKM. This CDR3 contains 18 residues. J was trimmed by 0 bases and V by 2 bases; bases with no gene match: 12. CDR3 nucleotides: TGTGCCAGCAGTTTAAAACCCGAGGGACAGGTGAGCTCCTACGAGCAGTACTTC. It translates to CASSLKPEGQVSSYEQYF.

The chain has TRBV30 and TRBJ1-1, with D maybe TRBD1 (5 bases). V lost 6 bases, J lost 4 bases, and 12 bases lay in between. Looked up from germline, CDR1 is GTSNPN and CDR2 is SVGIG (reference sequence). The CDR3 length is 12 residues. The CDR3 reads CACQGDTTEAFF. For the CDR3, the DNA is TGTGCCTGTCAGGGAGACACCACTGAAGCTTTCTTT.

This clone showed up just a few times. Other DNA sequences in the same sample also yield this CDR3. This chain joins TRBV7-2 and TRBJ2-3, with D perhaps matching TRBD2 (6 bases). There are 14 residues in the CDR3. Germline V gene data show CDR1 as SGHTA and CDR2 as FQGNSA. V lost 1 base and J 3 bases, leaving 8 bases between the germline ends. The CDR3 region has the DNA TGTGCCAGCAGCTTAGGGCTAGCGACAGATACGCAGTATTTT. This gives the protein CASSLGLATDTQYF.

The CDR3 DNA reads as TGTGCCAGCAGCCCCAGGGGCCAGACCTATGGCTACACCTTC. Its translation: CASSPRGQTYGYTF. The chain recombines TRBV7-3 with TRBJ1-2, with D possibly TRBD1 on 6 matching bases. The CDR3 spans 14 residues. Germline assignment: CDR1 SGHTA and CDR2 FQGTGA. V was trimmed by 5 bases and J by 4 bases, leaving 14 bases between them.

The CDR3, as DNA: TGTGCCTGGAGCCCCGGCGGGAGCTACGAGCAGTACTTC. Translated: CAWSPGGSYEQYF. The genes are TRBV30 and TRBJ2-7; 7 positions agree with TRBD2. Germline CDR1 and CDR2: GTSNPN and SVGIG (reference sequence). This CDR3 region has 13 residues. V dropped 3 bases and J dropped 3; count of bases not matched to a gene: 5.

The chain uses TRBV7-2 and TRBJ1-3; tentatively, D is TRBD1 (5 bases). The CDR3 consists of 15 residues. The germline V gene encodes CDR1 SGHTA and CDR2 FQGNSA. Between the trimmed V and J ends, which lost 5 bases and 2 bases, there was a span of 13 bases. CDR3 in amino acids: CASSRRGGAGNTIYF. The CDR3 bases are TGTGCCAGCAGCCGGAGGGGCGGGGCTGGAAACACCATATATTTT.

The rearrangement uses TRBV29-1 and TRBJ2-1; D is perhaps TRBD2 (6 bases). The CDR3 is made up of 15 amino acids. Trimming took off 1 base at V and 4 bases at J, with 14 bases between the two ends. Germline CDR1 is SQVTM and CDR2 is ANQGSEA. CDR3 in amino acids: CSVEGTGDRYNEQFF. In DNA, the CDR3 is TGCAGCGTTGAAGGGACGGGAGATCGATACAATGAGCAGTTCTTC.

This sequence joins TRBV4-1 and TRBJ1-4; D is unresolved. This CDR3 spans 11 amino acids. The germline CDR1 and CDR2 sequences are MGHRA and YSYEKL. Between the trimmed V and J ends, which lost 8 bases and 7 bases, there was a span of 8 bases. CDR3 in amino acids: CASGVGEKLFF. The DNA of the CDR3 is TGCGCCAGCGGTGTGGGTGAAAAACTGTTTTTT.

The V gene is TRBV7-2, the J gene TRBJ2-7; 10 bases line up with TRBD2. CDR1 and CDR2 (germline): SGHTA, FQGNSA. The CDR3 length is 16 residues. V was clipped by 0 bases and J by 7 bases; unmatched bases: 9. CDR3 loop: CASSLAGAGGPGEQYF. The CDR3 region has the DNA TGTGCCAGCAGCTTAGCGGGAGCGGGAGGGCCGGGGGAGCAGTACTTC.

This chain links TRBV7-3 with TRBJ1-3, with a possible D match to TRBD1 (5 bases). V lost 5 bases and J lost 4, with 15 bases in between. Germline-derived CDR1 and CDR2 are SGHTA and FQGTGA. CDR3 length: 15 amino acids. This chain's CDR3 is CASSPGLGLGNTIYF. DNA of the CDR3: TGTGCCAGCAGCCCGGGTTTGGGACTGGGAAACACCATATATTTT.

This sequence joins TRBV19 and TRBJ2-6; D gene ambiguous. Germline V gene data show CDR1 as LNHDA and CDR2 as SQIVND (reference sequence). CDR3 length: 15 amino acids. With 5 bases removed from V and 2 bases from J, the gap between germline ends came to 10 bases. CDR3 sequence (DNA): TGTGCCAGTAGTCGCGGAAGCCCTGGGGCCAACGTCCTGACTTTC. It codes for CASSRGSPGANVLTF.

With respect to this clone: The same CDR3 arises from other DNA sequences in this sample as well. V and J are TRBV18 and TRBJ1-4; 7 bases align to TRBD1. V dropped 0 bases and J dropped 6; count of bases not matched to a gene: 4. CDR1 KGHSH and CDR2 LQKENI come from the germline V gene. The CDR3 sequence is 15 residues long. The CDR3 spells CASSPPAGGDEKLFF. As DNA, the CDR3 is TGTGCCAGCTCACCACCGGCAGGGGGTGATGAAAAACTGTTTTTT.

V and J are TRBV6-4 and TRBJ2-3; D is ambiguous. The V and J ends lost 5 bases and 6 bases respectively, with 18 bases between them. The CDR3 totals 15 residues. The germline V gene has CDR1 MRHNA and CDR2 SNTAGT. As DNA, the CDR3 is TGTGCCAGCAGTAAACTCTCCCCGCTCACTGATACGCAGTATTTT. Its protein product is CASSKLSPLTDTQYF.

The J gene is TRBJ2-1, the V gene TRBV5-4; D may correspond to TRBD1 or TRBD2 (5 bases each). Trimming removed 4 bases at V and 3 bases at J, with 26 bases between. Looked up from germline, CDR1 is SGHNT and CDR2 is YYREEE (reference sequence). The CDR3 sequence is 19 residues long. The CDR3: CASSGALSRRGHHYNEQFF. In DNA, the CDR3 is TGTGCCAGCAGCGGGGCCCTATCAAGACGGGGTCACCACTACAATGAGCAGTTCTTC. Based on the CDR3 plus reference TRBV5-4 and TRBJ2-1, the full variable domain is ETGVTQSPTHLIKTRGQQVTLRCSSQSGHNTVSWYQQALGQGPQFIFQYYREEENGRGNFPPRFSGLQFPNYSSELNVNALELDDSALYLCASSGALSRRGHHYNEQFFGPGTRLTVL.

The chain recombines TRBV27 with TRBJ2-6; D is unresolved. Trimming shortened V by 6 bases and J by 2 bases, and 14 bases separated the two germline ends. CDR3 length equals 16 residues. The germline gives CDR1 MNHEY, CDR2 SMNVEV (reference sequence). CDR3 amino acids: CASSFGGKAGANVLTF. The CDR3 nucleotides read TGTGCCAGCAGCTTCGGTGGCAAAGCTGGGGCCAACGTCCTGACTTTC.

CDR3 sequence: CASSPDRGRGQYF. CDR3 coding DNA: TGTGCCAGCTCCCCCGACAGGGGGCGTGGGCAGTACTTC. The V gene is TRBV18, the J gene TRBJ2-7; TRBD1 agrees at 10 bases. Germline trimming cut 6 bases from V and 9 bases from J; bases unmatched to any gene: 8. The CDR3 contains 13 residues. Germline V lookup: CDR1 KGHSH, CDR2 LQKENI.

The genes are TRBV19 and TRBJ2-7, with 8 bases that match TRBD1. The V and J ends lost 4 bases and 6 bases, in that order; junction bases with no gene match: 11. Per germline, CDR1 LNHDA and CDR2 SQIVND (reference sequence). This CDR3 spans 15 amino acids. The CDR3 nucleotides read TGTGCCAGTAGTACCCGTGGACAGGGCGGTCGCGAGCAGTACTTC. Protein: CASSTRGQGGREQYF.

The chain is built from TRBV5-1 and TRBJ2-3; D might be TRBD2 (7 bases). Between the trimmed V and J ends, which lost 6 bases and 0 bases, there was a span of 17 bases. The CDR3 runs 16 residues. In germline, CDR1 is SGHRS, CDR2 YFSETQ. CDR3 loop: CASTPGRGASTDTQYF. The CDR3 coding sequence is TGCGCCAGCACCCCGGGGAGGGGGGCCAGCACAGATACGCAGTATTTT.

The chain uses TRBV5-1 and TRBJ1-6, with D maybe TRBD1 (6 bases). Trimming left V 0 bases short and J 5 bases short, with 9 bases between. The CDR3 consists of 15 residues. Germline V gene sequence: CDR1 SGHRS, CDR2 YFSETQ. CDR3: CASSLEGHNNSPLHF. The CDR3 DNA follows: TGCGCCAGCAGCTTGGAGGGACACAATAATTCACCCCTCCACTTT.

The chain carries TRBV5-4 and TRBJ2-3; D is uncertain. This CDR3 contains 13 residues. Trimming took 0 bases from V and 4 from J, leaving 6 bases between them. Germline values: CDR1 SGHNT, CDR2 YYREEE (reference sequence). The CDR3 region is CASSLDRSDTQYF. The DNA of the CDR3 is TGTGCCAGCAGCTTGGATCGCTCAGATACGCAGTATTTT.

V and J are TRBV27 and TRBJ1-1, with D unresolved. The CDR3 covers 13 residues. V lost 10 bases to trimming and J lost 6 bases, with 18 bases between them. Germline CDR1 reads MNHEY; CDR2 reads SMNVEV (reference sequence). CDR3 residues: CATRKREAPEAFF. The CDR3 DNA reads TGTGCCACCCGAAAAAGGGAGGCCCCTGAAGCTTTCTTT.

This clone has a handful of counts. The chain uses TRBV5-1 and TRBJ1-1, with TRBD1 matching over 7 bases. V dropped 0 bases and J dropped 3; count of bases not matched to a gene: 8. Germline V lookup: CDR1 SGHRS, CDR2 YFSETQ. This CDR3 region has 16 residues. Here the CDR3 reads CASSLVAGGGHTEAFF. The DNA for the CDR3 is TGCGCCAGCAGCTTGGTGGCAGGGGGAGGGCACACTGAAGCTTTCTTT.

This chain uses TRBV28 with TRBJ1-1; D is undetermined. The V end was cut by 6 bases, the J end by 0 bases, with 8 bases between. The CDR3 consists of 13 residues. Looked up from germline, CDR1 is MDHEN and CDR2 is SYDVKM. For the CDR3, the DNA is TGTGCCAGCAGAAGACACTTGAACACTGAAGCTTTCTTT. Translating gives CASRRHLNTEAFF.

V usage is TRBV5-4 and J usage is TRBJ2-5, with a tentative D call TRBD1 (5 bases). The V and J ends lost 6 bases and 0 bases respectively, with 12 bases between them. CDR1 SGHNT and CDR2 YYREEE come from the germline V gene (reference sequence). This CDR3 comprises 14 residues. CDR3: CASTVGQNQETQYF. The CDR3, as DNA: TGTGCCAGCACCGTGGGGCAGAACCAAGAGACCCAGTACTTC.

The DNA of the CDR3 is TGTGCCAGCAGTTACGGGGGAGGCCCTAAAAAGCAGTACTTC. This translates into CASSYGGGPKKQYF. This chain connects TRBV6-6 to TRBJ2-7; TRBD2 is a possible D gene (6 bases). The ends were cut back, 2 bases at V and 8 bases at J, with 16 bases in the middle. Looked up from germline, CDR1 is MNHNY and CDR2 is SVGAGI (reference sequence). The CDR3 length is 14 residues.

In its sample, this clone was seen a few times. The chain has TRBV7-9 and TRBJ2-1; D remains ambiguous. V was clipped by 5 bases and J by 2 bases, with 4 bases between them. Germline loops: CDR1 SEHNR, CDR2 FQNEAQ (reference sequence). This CDR3 contains 12 residues. The CDR3 DNA follows: TGTGCCAGCAGCACAGCCTACAATGAGCAGTTCTTC. Protein sequence: CASSTAYNEQFF.